The 26 T cell receptor beta chains below come from one sample, sequenced in a study of blood T cell repertoires in COVID-19. Clones were read by immunoSEQ multiplex PCR, and TCRdb kept only the in-frame ones, dropping some. The sample shows approximately 70,000 clones, around nine tenths of them seen only once. Material for sequencing was peripheral blood. The receptor source for this set is a human donor in a cohort sampled during active COVID-19.

The chain joins TRBV7-3 to TRBJ2-7; weak D call: TRBD1 (6 bases). V was trimmed by 3 bases and J by 2 bases, leaving 14 bases between them. This CDR3 contains 15 residues. From germline, CDR1 is SGHTA and CDR2 FQGTGA. CDR3 protein: CASSFHGTPAYEQYF. CDR3 bases: TGTGCCAGCAGCTTTCACGGGACACCCGCCTACGAGCAGTACTTC.

The V and J genes are TRBV30 and TRBJ2-5, with 7 positions matching TRBD1. V was pared by 3 bases and J by 5 bases, with 9 bases of the junction left unmatched. The CDR3 loop spans 14 amino acids. Germline CDR1 is GTSNPN and CDR2 is SVGIG (reference sequence). The CDR3 is CAWSLGGLWETQYF. The CDR3 nucleotides read TGTGCCTGGAGCCTAGGGGGCCTCTGGGAGACCCAGTACTTC.

J is TRBJ2-7 and V is TRBV20-1, with D perhaps matching TRBD2 (6 bases). With 4 bases removed from V and 9 bases from J, the gap between germline ends came to 13 bases. The CDR3 is made up of 11 amino acids. The germline CDR1 and CDR2 sequences are DFQATT and SNEGSKA (reference sequence). The CDR3 protein is CSAKGLRGQYF. The CDR3 DNA is TGCAGTGCTAAGGGACTTCGGGGGCAGTACTTC.

The gene calls are TRBV5-5 and TRBJ1-1; D gene ambiguous. The germline V and J ends were trimmed by 6 bases and 4 bases, with 16 bases remaining between them. Germline CDR1 is SGHKS and CDR2 is YYEKEE (reference sequence). The CDR3 extends over 14 amino acids. Written as DNA, the CDR3 is TGTGCCAGCACCATAGGACTAGGGAGCACTGAAGCTTTCTTT. It yields the protein CASTIGLGSTEAFF.

The chain recombines TRBV2 with TRBJ1-2; a possible D gene is TRBD1 (6 bases). V dropped 5 bases and J dropped 6 bases, with 19 bases sitting between them. The CDR3 consists of 15 residues. From germline, CDR1 is SNHLY and CDR2 FYNNEI. CDR3 in DNA: TGTGCCAGCAGTCGTGGGACCTGGGACACTGATGGCTACACCTTC. It encodes CASSRGTWDTDGYTF.

The V and J genes are TRBV7-9 and TRBJ2-3, with D maybe TRBD2 (7 bases). The CDR3 is 16 residues long. Germline lookup yields CDR1 SEHNR and CDR2 FQNEAQ (reference sequence). V dropped 3 bases and J dropped 3 bases, with 16 bases sitting between them. CDR3 amino acids: CASSFPGGRITDTQYF. CDR3 nucleotides: TGTGCCAGCAGCTTCCCCGGGGGGCGCATAACAGATACGCAGTATTTT. The whole variable domain, remainder taken from reference TRBV7-9 and TRBJ2-3, is DTGVSQNPRHKITKRGQNVTFRCDPISEHNRLYWYRQTLGQGPEFLTYFQNEAQLEKSRLLSDRFSAERPKGSFSTLEIQRTEQGDSAMYLCASSFPGGRITDTQYFGPGTRLTVL.

The genes are TRBV11-2 and TRBJ1-5; no firm D call. The CDR3 is 12 amino acids. Trimming took 5 bases from V and 11 from J, leaving 13 bases between them. The germline CDR1 and CDR2 sequences are SGHAT and FQNNGV. The CDR3 is CASSPSLGTQHF. In nucleotides, the CDR3 is TGTGCCAGCAGCCCATCACTCGGGACCCAGCATTTT.

The chain combines TRBV27 with TRBJ2-7; TRBD1 matches at 8 bases. This CDR3 region has 14 residues. The germline CDR1 and CDR2 sequences are MNHEY and SMNVEV (reference sequence). J gave up 5 bases and V 4 bases, and 7 bases lay outside the gene matches. The CDR3, as DNA: TGTGCCAGCAGTTCCACACAGACAGGGGACGAGCAGTACTTC. Its translation: CASSSTQTGDEQYF.

This clone appeared a single time. The chain uses TRBV11-1 and TRBJ1-1; D unclear. The CDR3 runs 13 residues. The V and J ends lost 0 bases and 5 bases respectively, with 7 bases between them. From germline, CDR1 is SGHAT and CDR2 FQDESV (reference sequence). In DNA, the CDR3 is TGTGCCAGCAGCTTAGCAACAGCTACTGAAGCTTTCTTT. It codes for CASSLATATEAFF.

This chain joins TRBV28 and TRBJ2-7; no firm D call. The V and J ends lost 3 bases and 3 bases respectively, with 12 bases between them. Germline V gene data show CDR1 as MDHEN and CDR2 as SYDVKM. This CDR3 contains 14 residues. CDR3 coding DNA: TGTGCCAGCAGTTTCCTAGTGTTGGGCTACGAGCAGTACTTC. Protein product: CASSFLVLGYEQYF.

A single count supports this clone. The chain employs TRBV7-2 and TRBJ1-2; TRBD1 matches 8 bases. From germline, CDR1 is SGHTA and CDR2 FQGNSA. The CDR3 extends over 15 amino acids. V shed 1 base and J 6 bases; nucleotides not matched to a gene: 7. The CDR3 bases are TGTGCCAGCAGCTTAGTGTCTGGACAGGGTGATGGCTACACCTTC. Translated, it gives CASSLVSGQGDGYTF.

The chain carries TRBV4-2 and TRBJ1-5; 7 bases map to TRBD1. After removal of 0 bases from V and 2 bases from J, the junction contained 4 bases not matched to a gene. CDR1 is LGHNA, CDR2 YNFKEQ, per germline. This CDR3 contains 16 residues. The CDR3 DNA is TGTGCCAGCAGCCAAGATCCCGACAGGGGCAATCAGCCCCAGCATTTT. This sequence encodes CASSQDPDRGNQPQHF.

The chain has TRBV7-8 and TRBJ1-2; TRBD1 matches 7 bases. J lost 4 bases, V lost 4 bases, and 18 bases had no gene match. The CDR3 runs 18 residues. The germline V gene encodes CDR1 SGHVS and CDR2 FQNEAQ. The CDR3 is CASSSQTPTGVWGYGYTF. The CDR3 coding sequence is TGTGCCAGCAGCTCACAAACGCCAACAGGGGTATGGGGCTATGGCTACACCTTC.

The CDR3 sequence: CASSYAGQSSYEQYF. CDR3 in DNA: TGTGCCAGCAGTTACGCCGGACAGAGCTCCTACGAGCAGTACTTC. V and J are TRBV6-6 and TRBJ2-7; D perhaps matches TRBD1 (6 bases). Germline CDR1 is MNHNY and CDR2 is SVGAGI (reference sequence). CDR3 length: 15 residues. V lost 2 bases and J 0 bases, leaving 11 bases between the germline ends.

The rearrangement uses TRBV29-1 and TRBJ2-7; 9 bases align to TRBD1. The CDR3 consists of 13 residues. V lost 5 bases, J lost 10 bases, and 12 bases stayed unmatched. CDR1 is SQVTM and CDR2 is ANQGSEA in the germline V gene. The CDR3 DNA reads TGCAGCGTTCCGGGGACAGGGAGGGTCAAACAGTACTTC. It translates to CSVPGTGRVKQYF.

The chain is built from TRBV11-2 and TRBJ1-2, with 8 bases lining up with TRBD1. The V gene end was trimmed by 5 bases and the J gene end by 4 bases; junction bases not matched to a gene: 15. Germline-derived CDR1 and CDR2 are SGHAT and FQNNGV. The CDR3 totals 17 residues. The CDR3: CASSPPGPQGASYGYTF. The CDR3 DNA sequence: TGTGCCAGCAGCCCTCCCGGTCCTCAGGGGGCCTCCTATGGCTACACCTTC.

This chain links TRBV12-3 or TRBV12-4 with TRBJ2-2, with TRBD1 matching over 9 bases. The CDR3 covers 13 residues. Trimming removed 8 bases from V and 5 bases from J; junction bases left unmatched: 3. CDR3 nucleotides: TGTGCCAGCGAGGGACAGGGAACCGGGGAGCTGTTTTTT. This gives the protein CASEGQGTGELFF.

About this clone: The same CDR3 also results from other DNA sequences found in this sample. The V gene is TRBV12-3 or TRBV12-4, the J gene TRBJ1-1; perhaps TRBD1 as D (6 bases). The CDR3 extends over 13 amino acids. V gave up 3 bases and J gave up 4 bases, with 9 bases separating them. The DNA of the CDR3 is TGTGCCAGCAGTTTGGGAGGGGGCACTGAAGCTTTCTTT. Its protein product is CASSLGGGTEAFF.

The rearrangement links TRBV19 to TRBJ1-5; 8 nucleotides match TRBD1. V lost 9 bases and J lost 2; bases outside the gene matches: 15. This CDR3 comprises 17 residues. Germline V gene sequence: CDR1 LNHDA, CDR2 SQIVND (reference sequence). The CDR3 spells CASHRKPPGQGNQPQHF. The CDR3 nucleotides read TGTGCCAGCCACCGAAAACCTCCGGGACAGGGCAATCAGCCCCAGCATTTT.

This clone showed up just once. The genes are TRBV7-9 and TRBJ1-1; a possible D gene is TRBD1 (5 bases). V lost 6 bases and J lost 5, with 13 bases in between. CDR1 and CDR2 from the germline V gene are SEHNR and FQNEAQ (reference sequence). The CDR3 has 13 amino acids. CDR3 bases: TGTGCCAGCAGGCACGGCCCAGGGACTGAAGCTTTCTTT. Translation: CASRHGPGTEAFF.

V gene TRBV18 combines with J gene TRBJ1-2; the D gene is possibly TRBD1 (5 bases). CDR3 length: 13 residues. Germline-derived CDR1 and CDR2 are KGHSH and LQKENI. Trimming took 6 bases from V and 3 from J, leaving 11 bases between them. CDR3 nucleotide sequence: TGTGCCAGCTCCGAAACGGGGGACTATGGCTACACCTTC. Amino acids: CASSETGDYGYTF. The whole variable domain, filled in from reference TRBV18 and TRBJ1-2, reads NAGVMQNPRHLVRRRGQEARLRCSPMKGHSHVYWYRQLPEEGLKFMVYLQKENIIDESGMPKERFSAEFPKEGPSILRIQQVVRGDSAAYFCASSETGDYGYTFGSGTRLTVV.

The chain is built from TRBV9 and TRBJ2-7; no reliable D call. This CDR3 spans 12 amino acids. Germline V gene sequence: CDR1 SGDLS, CDR2 YYNGEE. V was trimmed by 4 bases and J by 5 bases, leaving 10 bases between them. The CDR3 nucleotides are TGTGCCAGCAGCACATCTCCCAACGAGCAGTACTTC. The encoded protein is CASSTSPNEQYF. Together with reference TRBV9 and TRBJ2-7, the CDR3 gives the full variable domain: DSGVTQTPKHLITATGQRVTLRCSPRSGDLSVYWYQQSLDQGLQFLIQYYNGEERAKGNILERFSAQQFPDLHSELNLSSLELGDSALYFCASSTSPNEQYFGPGTRLTVT.

This chain connects TRBV11-2 to TRBJ2-1; D is uncertain. CDR1 is SGHAT and CDR2 is FQNNGV in the germline V gene. The CDR3 is 16 amino acids. The V end was cut by 4 bases, the J end by 2 bases, with 15 bases between. The chain's CDR3 is CASSSSRGGAYNEQFF. The CDR3, as DNA: TGTGCCAGCAGCTCTTCCCGTGGCGGCGCCTACAATGAGCAGTTCTTC.

The chain employs TRBV28 and TRBJ2-7; 7 bases fit TRBD2. The CDR3 consists of 16 residues. The V gene's germline CDR1 is MDHEN and CDR2 SYDVKM. J lost 3 bases, V lost 3 bases, and 11 bases had no gene match. The CDR3 bases are TGTGCCAGCAGTTTGGAGGATCTTTGGGGGGGCTACGAGCAGTACTTC. Protein product: CASSLEDLWGGYEQYF.

The gene calls are TRBV28 and TRBJ2-5; TRBD2 is a possible D gene (6 bases). Germline assignment: CDR1 MDHEN and CDR2 SYDVKM. Trimming cost V 3 bases and J 5 bases, with 10 bases left between them. CDR3 length: 13 residues. The CDR3 here is CASSLDLAETQYF. The CDR3 DNA reads TGTGCCAGCAGTTTGGATCTAGCGGAGACCCAGTACTTC.

J is TRBJ1-5 and V is TRBV5-6; D not resolved. V was shortened by 3 bases and J by 4 bases, with 14 bases between the two germline ends. Per the germline V gene, CDR1 is SGHDT and CDR2 is YYEEEE. There are 15 residues in the CDR3. CDR3 coding DNA: TGTGCCAGCAGCTATCAGGAACGATCAAATCAGCCCCAGCATTTT. Amino acid sequence: CASSYQERSNQPQHF.